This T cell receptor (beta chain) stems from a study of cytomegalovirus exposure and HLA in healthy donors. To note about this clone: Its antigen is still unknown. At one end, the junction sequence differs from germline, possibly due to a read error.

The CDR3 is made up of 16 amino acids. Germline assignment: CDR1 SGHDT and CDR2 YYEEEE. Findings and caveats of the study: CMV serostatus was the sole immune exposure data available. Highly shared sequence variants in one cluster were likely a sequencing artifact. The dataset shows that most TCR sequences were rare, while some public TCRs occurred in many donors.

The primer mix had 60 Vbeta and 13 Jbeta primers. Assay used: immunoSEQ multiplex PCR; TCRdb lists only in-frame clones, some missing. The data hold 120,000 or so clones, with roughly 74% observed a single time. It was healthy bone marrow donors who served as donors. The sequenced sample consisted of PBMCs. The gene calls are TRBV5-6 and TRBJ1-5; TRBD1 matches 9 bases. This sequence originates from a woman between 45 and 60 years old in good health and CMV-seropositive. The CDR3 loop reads CARSQSTGGWSQPQHF. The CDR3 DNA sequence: TGTGCCCGCAGCCAAAGCACAGGGGGCTGGAGTCAGCCCCAGCATTTT. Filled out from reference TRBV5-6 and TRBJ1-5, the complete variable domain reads DAGVTQSPTHLIKTRGQQVTLRCSPKSGHDTVSWYQQALGQGPQFIFQYYEEEERQRGNFPDRFSGHQFPNYSSELNVNALLLGDSALYLCARSQSTGGWSQPQHFGDGTRLSIL.